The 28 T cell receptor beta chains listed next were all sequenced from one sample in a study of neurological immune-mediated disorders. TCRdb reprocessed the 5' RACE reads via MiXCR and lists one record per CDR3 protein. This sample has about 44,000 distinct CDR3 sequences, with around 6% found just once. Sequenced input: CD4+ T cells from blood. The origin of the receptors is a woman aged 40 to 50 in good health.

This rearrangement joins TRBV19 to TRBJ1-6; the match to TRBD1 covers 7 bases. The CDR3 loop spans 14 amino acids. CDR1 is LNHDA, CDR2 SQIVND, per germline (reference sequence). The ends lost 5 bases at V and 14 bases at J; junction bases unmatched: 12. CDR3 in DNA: TGTGCCAGTAGTGAACGACAGGGCCCAGGGTCCCTCCACTTT. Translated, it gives CASSERQGPGSLHF.

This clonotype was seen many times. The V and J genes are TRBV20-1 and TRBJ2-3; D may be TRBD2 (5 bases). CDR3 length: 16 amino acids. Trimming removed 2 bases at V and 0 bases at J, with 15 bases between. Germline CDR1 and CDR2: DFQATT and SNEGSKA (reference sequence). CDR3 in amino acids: CSARTSERLSTDTQYF. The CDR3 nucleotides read TGCAGTGCTAGAACCTCGGAGCGGCTGAGCACAGATACGCAGTATTTT.

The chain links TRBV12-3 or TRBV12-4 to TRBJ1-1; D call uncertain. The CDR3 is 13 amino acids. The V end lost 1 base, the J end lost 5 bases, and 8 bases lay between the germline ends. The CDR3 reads CASSLGAGTEAFF. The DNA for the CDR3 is TGTGCCAGCAGTTTAGGTGCAGGAACTGAAGCTTTCTTT.

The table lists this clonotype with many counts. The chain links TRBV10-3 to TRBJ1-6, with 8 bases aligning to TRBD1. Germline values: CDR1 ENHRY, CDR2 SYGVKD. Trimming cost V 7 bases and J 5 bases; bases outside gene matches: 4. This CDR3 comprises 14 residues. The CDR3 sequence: CAINPTGDNSPLHF. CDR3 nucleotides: TGTGCCATCAACCCGACAGGGGATAATTCACCCCTCCACTTT.

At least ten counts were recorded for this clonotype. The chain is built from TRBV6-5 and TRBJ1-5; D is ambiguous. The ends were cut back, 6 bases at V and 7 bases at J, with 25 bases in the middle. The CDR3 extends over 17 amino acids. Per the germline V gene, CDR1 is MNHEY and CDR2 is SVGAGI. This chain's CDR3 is CASSRGVPGTLNQPQHF. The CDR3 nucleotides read TGTGCCAGCAGCCGCGGAGTTCCGGGAACGTTAAACCAGCCCCAGCATTTT.

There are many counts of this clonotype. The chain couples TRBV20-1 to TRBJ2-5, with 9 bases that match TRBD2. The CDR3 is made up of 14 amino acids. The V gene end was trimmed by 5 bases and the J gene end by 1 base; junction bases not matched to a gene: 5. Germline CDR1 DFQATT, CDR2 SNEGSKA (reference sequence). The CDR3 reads CSAGPSGTQETQYF. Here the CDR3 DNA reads TGCAGTGCTGGCCCTAGCGGGACCCAAGAGACCCAGTACTTC.

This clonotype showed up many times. CDR3 coding DNA: TGTGCCAGCAGCCGCCGAGGGACAGGGTCCTACAATGAGCAGTTCTTC. Amino acids: CASSRRGTGSYNEQFF. The chain links TRBV7-9 to TRBJ2-1; TRBD1 agrees at 9 bases. This CDR3 spans 16 amino acids. V gave up 5 bases and J gave up 1 base; unmatched junction bases: 6. The germline gives CDR1 SEHNR, CDR2 FQNEAQ (reference sequence).

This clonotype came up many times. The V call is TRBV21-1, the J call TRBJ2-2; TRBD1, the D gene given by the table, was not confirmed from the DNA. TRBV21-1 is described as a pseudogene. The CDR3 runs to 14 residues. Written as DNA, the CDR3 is TGTGCTCCGCCCAAGGGAGTTTACACCGGGGAGCTGTTTTTT. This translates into CAPPKGVYTGELFF.

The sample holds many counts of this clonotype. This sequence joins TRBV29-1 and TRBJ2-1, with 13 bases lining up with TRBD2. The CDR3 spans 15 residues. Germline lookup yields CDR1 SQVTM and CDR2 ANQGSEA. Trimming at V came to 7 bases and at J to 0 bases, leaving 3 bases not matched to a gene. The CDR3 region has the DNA TGCAGCGCATGGACTAGCGGGAGCTCCTACAATGAGCAGTTCTTC. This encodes CSAWTSGSSYNEQFF.

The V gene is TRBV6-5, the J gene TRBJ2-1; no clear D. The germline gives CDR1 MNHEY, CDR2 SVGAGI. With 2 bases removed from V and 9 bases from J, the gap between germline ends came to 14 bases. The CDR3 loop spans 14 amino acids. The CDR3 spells CASSYLERSGEQFF. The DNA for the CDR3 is TGTGCCAGCAGTTACCTAGAACGCTCCGGTGAGCAGTTCTTC.

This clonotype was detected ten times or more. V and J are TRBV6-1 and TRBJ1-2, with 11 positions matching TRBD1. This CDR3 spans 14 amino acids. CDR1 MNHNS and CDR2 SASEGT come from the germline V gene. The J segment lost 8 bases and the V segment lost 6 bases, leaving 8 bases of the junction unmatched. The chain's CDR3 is CASRIGQGALGYTF. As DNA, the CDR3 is TGTGCCAGCAGGATAGGACAGGGGGCGCTGGGCTACACCTTC.

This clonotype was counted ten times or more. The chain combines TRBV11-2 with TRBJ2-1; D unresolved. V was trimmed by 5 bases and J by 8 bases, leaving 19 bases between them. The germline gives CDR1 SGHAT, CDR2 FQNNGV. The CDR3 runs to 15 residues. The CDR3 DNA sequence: TGTGCCAGCAGCCGCCGGTCAGCCGGATTCGATGAGCAGTTCTTC. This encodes CASSRRSAGFDEQFF.

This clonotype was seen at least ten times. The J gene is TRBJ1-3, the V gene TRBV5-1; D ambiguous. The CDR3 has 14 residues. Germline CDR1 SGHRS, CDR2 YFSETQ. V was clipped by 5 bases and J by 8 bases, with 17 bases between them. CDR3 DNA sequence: TGCGCCAGCAGGGGCAGCCTACGCGGGGACACCATATATTTT. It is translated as CASRGSLRGDTIYF. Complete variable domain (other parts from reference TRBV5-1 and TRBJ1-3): KAGVTQTPRYLIKTRGQQVTLSCSPISGHRSVSWYQQTPGQGLQFLFEYFSETQRNKGNFPGRFSGRQFSNSRSEMNVSTLELGDSALYLCASRGSLRGDTIYFGEGSWLTVV.

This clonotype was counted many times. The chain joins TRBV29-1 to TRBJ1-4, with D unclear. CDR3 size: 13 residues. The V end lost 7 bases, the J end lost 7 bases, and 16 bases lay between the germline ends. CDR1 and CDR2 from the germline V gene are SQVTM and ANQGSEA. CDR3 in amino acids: CSAGRKGGEKLFF. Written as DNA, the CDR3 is TGCAGCGCGGGAAGGAAGGGAGGTGAAAAACTGTTTTTT.

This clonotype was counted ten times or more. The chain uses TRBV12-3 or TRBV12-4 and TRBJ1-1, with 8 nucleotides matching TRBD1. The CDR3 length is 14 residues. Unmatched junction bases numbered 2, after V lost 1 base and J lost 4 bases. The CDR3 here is CASSLGGTGTEAFF. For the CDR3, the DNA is TGTGCCAGCAGTTTAGGCGGGACAGGCACTGAAGCTTTCTTT.

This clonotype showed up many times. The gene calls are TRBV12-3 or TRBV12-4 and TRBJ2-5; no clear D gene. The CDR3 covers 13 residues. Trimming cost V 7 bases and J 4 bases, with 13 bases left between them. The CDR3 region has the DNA TGTGCCAGCAACCGGTGGGGTGGAGAGACCCAGTACTTC. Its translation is CASNRWGGETQYF.

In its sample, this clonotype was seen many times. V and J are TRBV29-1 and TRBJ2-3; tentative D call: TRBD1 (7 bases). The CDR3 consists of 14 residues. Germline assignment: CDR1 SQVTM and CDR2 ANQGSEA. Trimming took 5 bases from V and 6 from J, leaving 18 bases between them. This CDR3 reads CSVSGGQGGDTQYF. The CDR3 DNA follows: TGCAGCGTTAGCGGTGGGCAGGGGGGCGATACGCAGTATTTT.

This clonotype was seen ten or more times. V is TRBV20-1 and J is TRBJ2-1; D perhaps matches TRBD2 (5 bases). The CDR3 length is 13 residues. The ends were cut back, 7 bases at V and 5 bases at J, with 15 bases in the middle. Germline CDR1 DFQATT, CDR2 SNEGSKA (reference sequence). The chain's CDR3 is CSEVQAANNEQFF. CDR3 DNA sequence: TGCAGTGAAGTACAAGCGGCCAACAATGAGCAGTTCTTC.

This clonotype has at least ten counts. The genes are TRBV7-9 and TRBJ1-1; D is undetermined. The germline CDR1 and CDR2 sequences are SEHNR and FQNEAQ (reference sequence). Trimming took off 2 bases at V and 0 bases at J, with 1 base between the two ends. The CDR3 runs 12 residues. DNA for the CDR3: TGTGCCAGCAGCTTATTGAACACTGAAGCTTTCTTT. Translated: CASSLLNTEAFF.

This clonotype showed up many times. The CDR3 DNA reads TGTGCCAGCAGTTTAGGGAGCAGGGTGACTGAAGCTTTCTTT. It translates to CASSLGSRVTEAFF. V is TRBV28 and J is TRBJ1-1, with D possibly TRBD1 on 5 matching bases. This CDR3 comprises 14 residues. The germline V gene has CDR1 MDHEN and CDR2 SYDVKM. V gave up 2 bases and J gave up 5 bases, with 12 bases separating them. The full variable domain, in which reference TRBV28 and TRBJ1-1 provide the parts outside the CDR3, is DVKVTQSSRYLVKRTGEKVFLECVQDMDHENMFWYRQDPGLGLRLIYFSYDVKMKEKGDIPEGYSVSREKKERFSLILESASTNQTSMYLCASSLGSRVTEAFFGQGTRLTVV.

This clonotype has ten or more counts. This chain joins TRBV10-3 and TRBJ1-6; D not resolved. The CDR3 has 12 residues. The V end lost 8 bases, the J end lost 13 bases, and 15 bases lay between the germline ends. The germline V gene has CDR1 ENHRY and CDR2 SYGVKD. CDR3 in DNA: TGTGCCATCTCCCCGGATGGCGGGCCCCTCCACTTT. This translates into CAISPDGGPLHF.

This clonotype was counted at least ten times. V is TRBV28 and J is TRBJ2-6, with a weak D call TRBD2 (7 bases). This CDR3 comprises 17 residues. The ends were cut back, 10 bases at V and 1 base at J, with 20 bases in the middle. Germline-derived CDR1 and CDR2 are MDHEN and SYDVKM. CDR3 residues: CATRGGGFTSGANVLTF. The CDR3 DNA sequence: TGTGCCACCCGAGGGGGGGGCTTTACTTCTGGGGCCAACGTCCTGACTTTC.

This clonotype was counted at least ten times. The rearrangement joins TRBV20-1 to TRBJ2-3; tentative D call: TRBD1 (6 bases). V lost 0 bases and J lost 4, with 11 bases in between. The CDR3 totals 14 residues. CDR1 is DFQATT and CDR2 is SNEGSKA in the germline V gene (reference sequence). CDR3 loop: CSAREGTFPDTQYF. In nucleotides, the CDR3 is TGCAGTGCTAGAGAGGGGACATTTCCAGATACGCAGTATTTT.

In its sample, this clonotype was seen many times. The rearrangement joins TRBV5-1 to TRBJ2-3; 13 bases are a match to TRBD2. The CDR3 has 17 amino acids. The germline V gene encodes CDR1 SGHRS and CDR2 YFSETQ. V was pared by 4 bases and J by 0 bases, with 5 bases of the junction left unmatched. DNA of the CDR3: TGCGCCAGCAGCGCCGGGACTAGCGGGATCAGCACAGATACGCAGTATTTT. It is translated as CASSAGTSGISTDTQYF.

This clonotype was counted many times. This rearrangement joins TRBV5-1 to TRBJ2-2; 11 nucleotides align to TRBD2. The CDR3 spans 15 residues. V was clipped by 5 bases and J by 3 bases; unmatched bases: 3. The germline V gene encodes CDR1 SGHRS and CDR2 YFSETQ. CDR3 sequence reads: CASRTSGRDTGELFF. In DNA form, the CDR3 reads TGCGCCAGCAGAACTAGCGGGAGAGACACCGGGGAGCTGTTTTTT.

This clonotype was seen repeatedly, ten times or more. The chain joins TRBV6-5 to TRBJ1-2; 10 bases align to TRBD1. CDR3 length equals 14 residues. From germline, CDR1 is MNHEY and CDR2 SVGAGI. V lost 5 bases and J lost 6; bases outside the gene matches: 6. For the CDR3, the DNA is TGTGCCAGCAGTCGACAGGGGGCTCGCGATGGCTACACCTTC. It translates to CASSRQGARDGYTF.

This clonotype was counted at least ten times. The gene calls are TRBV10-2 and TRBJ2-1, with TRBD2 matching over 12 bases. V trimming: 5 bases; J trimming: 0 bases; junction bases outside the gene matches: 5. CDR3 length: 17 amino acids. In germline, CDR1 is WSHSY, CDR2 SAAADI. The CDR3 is CASSYGLAGPSYNEQFF. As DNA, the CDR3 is TGCGCCAGCAGTTACGGACTAGCGGGGCCCTCCTACAATGAGCAGTTCTTC.

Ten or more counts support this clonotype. The CDR3 spells CASSLQDLAGELFF. In nucleotides, the CDR3 is TGTGCCAGCAGCTTGCAGGATTTGGCCGGGGAGCTGTTTTTT. This chain links TRBV5-5 with TRBJ2-2; D not certain. Trimming removed 1 base at V and 6 bases at J, with 10 bases between. Looked up from germline, CDR1 is SGHKS and CDR2 is YYEKEE (reference sequence). The CDR3 spans 14 residues. The full variable domain, in which reference TRBV5-5 and TRBJ2-2 provide the parts outside the CDR3, is DAGVTQSPTHLIKTRGQQVTLRCSPISGHKSVSWYQQVLGQGPQFIFQYYEKEERGRGNFPDRFSARQFPNYSSELNVNALLLGDSALYLCASSLQDLAGELFFGEGSRLTVL.